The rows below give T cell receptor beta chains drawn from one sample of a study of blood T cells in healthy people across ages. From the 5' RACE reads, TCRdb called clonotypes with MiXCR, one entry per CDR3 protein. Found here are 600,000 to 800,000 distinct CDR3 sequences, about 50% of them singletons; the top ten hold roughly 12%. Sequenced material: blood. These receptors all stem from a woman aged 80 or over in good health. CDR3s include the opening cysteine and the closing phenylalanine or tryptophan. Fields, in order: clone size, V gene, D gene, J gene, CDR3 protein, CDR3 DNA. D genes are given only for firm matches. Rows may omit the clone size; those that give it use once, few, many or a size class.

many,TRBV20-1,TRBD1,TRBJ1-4,CSARSSGGSEKLFF,TGCAGTGCTCGCTCCTCAGGGGGCTCTGAAAAACTGTTTTTT
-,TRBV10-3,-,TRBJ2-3,CAIRTTSTDTQYF,TGTGCCATCAGGACGACTAGCACAGATACGCAGTATTTT
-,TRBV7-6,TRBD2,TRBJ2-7,CASSPGTSSSYEQYF,TGTGCCAGCAGCCCGGGGACTAGCTCGTCCTACGAGCAGTACTTC
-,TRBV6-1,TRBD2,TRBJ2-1,CASSSGETDEQFF,TGTGCCAGCAGTAGCGGGGAAACGGATGAGCAGTTCTTC
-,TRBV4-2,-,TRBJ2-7,CASSQVDSHYEQYF,TGTGCCAGCAGCCAGGTGGACAGCCACTACGAGCAGTACTTC
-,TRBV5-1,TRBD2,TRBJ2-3,CASSLATSGSRDTQYF,TGCGCCAGCAGCTTGGCCACTAGCGGGAGTAGAGATACGCAGTATTTT
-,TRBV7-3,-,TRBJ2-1,CASSLAGMETQFF,TGTGCCAGCAGCTTAGCAGGGATGGAGACCCAGTTCTTC
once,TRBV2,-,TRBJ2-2,CASKPVGANTGELFF,TGTGCCAGCAAGCCGGTCGGGGCGAACACCGGGGAGCTGTTTTTT
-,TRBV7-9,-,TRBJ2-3,CAGIVGGGSTDTQYF,TGTGCCGGAATAGTGGGGGGCGGTAGCACAGATACGCAGTATTTT
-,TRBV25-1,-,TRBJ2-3,CASSEFRAGDTQYF,TGTGCCAGCAGTGAATTTAGGGCCGGGGATACGCAGTATTTT
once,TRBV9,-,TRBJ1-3,CASSPRGGGYSGNTIYF,TGTGCCAGCAGCCCCCGGGGAGGGGGATACTCTGGAAACACCATATATTTT
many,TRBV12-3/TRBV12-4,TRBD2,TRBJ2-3,CASRTSGVPDTQYF,TGTGCCAGCAGAACTAGCGGGGTCCCAGATACGCAGTATTTT
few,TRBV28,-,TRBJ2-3,CASSPRGGPPISTDTQYF,TGTGCCAGCAGCCCCAGGGGGGGGCCACCAATCAGCACAGATACGCAGTATTTT
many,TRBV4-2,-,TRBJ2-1,CASSQAPANEQFF,TGTGCCAGCAGCCAAGCCCCGGCTAATGAGCAGTTCTTC
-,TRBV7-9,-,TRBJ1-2,CASSPGQSGYGYTF,TGTGCCAGCAGCCCTGGACAGTCGGGCTATGGCTACACCTTC
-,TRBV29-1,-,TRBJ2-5,CSVVTEYKTQYF,TGCAGCGTAGTGACAGAGTACAAGACCCAGTACTTC
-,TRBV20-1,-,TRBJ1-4,CSARSADEKLFF,TGCAGTGCTAGATCGGCAGACGAAAAACTGTTTTTT
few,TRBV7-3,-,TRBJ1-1,CASSSYRSDEAFF,TGTGCCAGCAGCTCCTATCGGTCCGATGAAGCTTTCTTT
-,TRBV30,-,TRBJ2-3,CAANRLDTQYF,TGTGCCGCTAATCGATTAGATACGCAGTATTTT
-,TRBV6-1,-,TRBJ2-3,CASSGQLTDAQYF,TGTGCCAGCAGTGGGCAACTCACAGATGCGCAGTATTTT
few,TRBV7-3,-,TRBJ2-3,CASASRRTDTQYF,TGTGCCAGCGCCTCCAGGCGGACAGATACGCAGTATTTT
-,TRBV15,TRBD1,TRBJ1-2,CATSGWDSPGHGYTF,TGTGCCACCAGCGGGTGGGACAGTCCTGGCCATGGCTACACCTTC
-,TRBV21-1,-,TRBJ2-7,CASSSLSVGTGKAYEQYF,TGTGCCAGCAGCTCATTATCGGTCGGGACAGGGAAGGCCTACGAGCAGTACTTC
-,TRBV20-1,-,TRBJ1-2,CSARDVGNYGYTF,TGCAGTGCTAGAGATGTGGGGAACTATGGCTACACCTTC
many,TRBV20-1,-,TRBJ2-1,CSASQGLNNEQFF,TGCAGTGCTAGCCAGGGACTCAACAATGAGCAGTTCTTC
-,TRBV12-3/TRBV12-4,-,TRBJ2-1,CASSSLGGQFF,TGTGCCAGCAGCTCCCTGGGGGGGCAGTTCTTC
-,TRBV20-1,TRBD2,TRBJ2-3,CSAIKPGLAGRTDTQYF,TGCAGTGCTATAAAGCCGGGACTAGCGGGGAGAACAGATACGCAGTATTTT
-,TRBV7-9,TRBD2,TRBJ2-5,CASSLSSGRMREKQYF,TGTGCCAGCAGCCTATCTAGCGGGAGAATGAGGGAGAAGCAGTACTTC
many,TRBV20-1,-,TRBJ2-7,CSASRDPSYEQYF,TGCAGTGCTAGCCGGGACCCCTCCTACGAGCAGTACTTC
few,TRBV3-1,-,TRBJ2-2,CASSQETRSATGELFF,TGTGCCAGCAGCCAAGAAACTAGATCTGCGACCGGGGAGCTGTTTTTT
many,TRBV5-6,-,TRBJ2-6,CASSLKVSGANVLTF,TGTGCCAGCAGCTTAAAAGTATCTGGGGCCAACGTCCTGACTTTC
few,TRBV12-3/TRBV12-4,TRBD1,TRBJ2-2,CASIQTGLVGELFF,TGTGCCAGCATCCAGACAGGGCTGGTCGGGGAGCTGTTTTTT
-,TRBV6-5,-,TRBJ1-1,CASSYSTARKNTEAFF,TGTGCCAGCAGTTACTCGACAGCCAGAAAGAACACTGAAGCTTTCTTT
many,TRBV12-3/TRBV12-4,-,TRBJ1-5,CASSLPSLGRMNQPQHF,TGTGCCAGCAGTTTACCCTCCCTCGGCAGAATGAATCAGCCCCAGCATTTT
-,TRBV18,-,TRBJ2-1,CASSPGHCNEQFF,TGTGCCAGCTCACCTGGACATTGCAATGAGCAGTTCTTC
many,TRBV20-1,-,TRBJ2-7,CSARGRYEQYF,TGCAGTGCCAGAGGCCGGTACGAGCAGTACTTC
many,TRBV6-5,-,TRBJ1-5,CASSRDGPKWPQHF,TGTGCCAGCAGTAGGGACGGTCCCAAATGGCCCCAGCATTTT
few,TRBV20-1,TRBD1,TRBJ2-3,CSQIDRVTDTQYF,TGCAGTCAAATCGACAGGGTAACAGATACGCAGTATTTT
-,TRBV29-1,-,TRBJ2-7,CSAWTNTYEQYF,TGCAGCGCTTGGACAAATACCTACGAGCAGTACTTC
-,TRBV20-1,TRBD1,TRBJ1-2,CSASDRTGSGYTF,TGCAGTGCTAGTGATCGGACAGGAAGTGGCTACACCTTC
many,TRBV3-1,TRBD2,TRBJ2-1,CASSLLAGEEQFF,TGTGCCAGCAGCCTCCTAGCGGGAGAAGAGCAGTTCTTC
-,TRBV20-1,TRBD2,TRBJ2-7,CSARDHTAGVSIHEQYF,TGCAGTGCTAGAGATCATACAGCGGGAGTTTCCATCCACGAGCAGTACTTC
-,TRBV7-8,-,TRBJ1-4,CASSIGQNEKLFF,TGTGCCAGCAGCATCGGACAGAATGAAAAACTGTTTTTT
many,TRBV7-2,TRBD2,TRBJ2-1,CASSLGDALAGKGYNEQFF,TGTGCCAGCAGCTTAGGGGATGCGCTAGCGGGGAAGGGCTACAATGAGCAGTTCTTC
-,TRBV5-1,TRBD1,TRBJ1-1,CASSGTGGSTEAFF,TGCGCCAGCAGCGGTACAGGGGGTAGCACTGAAGCTTTCTTT
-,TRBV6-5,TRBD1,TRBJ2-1,CASSQGQWSYNEQFF,TGTGCCAGCAGCCAGGGACAGTGGTCCTACAATGAGCAGTTCTTC
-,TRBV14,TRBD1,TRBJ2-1,CASSQIFGTGYNEQFF,TGTGCCAGCAGCCAAATTTTTGGGACAGGGTACAATGAGCAGTTCTTC
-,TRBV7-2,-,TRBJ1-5,CASSTRTRVGNQPQHF,TGTGCCAGCAGCACCCGGACAAGGGTGGGCAATCAGCCCCAGCATTTT